This is a list of T cell receptor beta chains from one sample in a study of T cell responses to AZD1222 COVID-19 vaccine. Clones were sequenced by immunoSEQ multiplex PCR, and TCRdb holds only the in-frame ones, with some missing. This table has 200,000 or so clones, 90% to 95% appearing once. The sequencing here drew on peripheral blood, taken 28 days after the second AZD1222 dose. These receptors were collected from an adult who received the AZD1222 COVID-19 vaccine. Both conserved end residues are part of each CDR3. D genes are given only for firm matches. The size of a clone is reported for some rows only, either as once, few or many, or as a class for expanded clones.

D,V,length,size,J,CDR3,DNA
-,TRBV12-3/TRBV12-4,13,-,TRBJ1-1,CASNVRATTEAFF,TGTGCCAGCAATGTCCGGGCGACCACTGAAGCTTTCTTT
TRBD1,TRBV5-1,15,once,TRBJ1-2,CASNPGQGDIYGYTF,TGCGCCAGCAACCCGGGACAGGGCGACATCTATGGCTACACCTTC
TRBD1,TRBV18,14,-,TRBJ2-7,CASSPVEGASEQYF,TGTGCCAGCTCACCGGTTGAGGGGGCCAGCGAGCAGTACTTC
-,TRBV19,16,few,TRBJ1-2,CASRPNTLGPQYGYTF,TGTGCCAGTAGACCGAACACACTCGGACCTCAGTATGGCTACACCTTC
TRBD2,TRBV27,15,-,TRBJ2-1,CASSSRGGPGNEQFF,TGTGCCAGCAGTTCGCGGGGGGGCCCGGGGAATGAGCAGTTCTTC
-,TRBV1,14,-,TRBJ2-7,CTSSNHCSSYEQYF,TGCACCAGCAGCAACCACTGTTCCTCCTACGAGCAGTACTTC
TRBD1,TRBV7-9,16,-,TRBJ2-1,CASSSPGQFLNNEQFF,TGTGCCAGCAGCTCCCCGGGACAGTTCCTTAACAATGAGCAGTTCTTC
TRBD1,TRBV9,14,-,TRBJ1-5,CASSVGSRTGPQHF,TGTGCCAGCAGCGTAGGCTCAAGGACAGGGCCCCAGCATTTT
TRBD1,TRBV11-3,14,-,TRBJ1-6,CASSLGTGGSPLHF,TGTGCCAGCAGCTTGGGGACAGGAGGTTCACCCCTCCACTTT
-,TRBV10-2,13,-,TRBJ1-4,CASTGGDNEKLFF,TGCGCCAGCACGGGCGGTGATAATGAAAAACTGTTTTTT
TRBD1,TRBV4-3,17,few,TRBJ1-5,CASSQDPQGGSNQPQHF,TGCGCCAGCAGCCAAGATCCCCAGGGGGGTAGCAATCAGCCCCAGCATTTT
-,TRBV25-1,11,-,TRBJ2-7,CASRVNYEQYF,TGTGCCAGTAGGGTAAACTACGAGCAGTACTTC
-,TRBV7-2,13,-,TRBJ1-2,CASSLENTYGYTF,TGTGCCAGCAGCTTAGAAAATACCTATGGCTACACCTTC
-,TRBV5-5,13,-,TRBJ1-1,CASSLLQFTEAFF,TGTGCCAGCAGCTTGTTACAGTTCACTGAAGCTTTCTTT
-,TRBV12-3/TRBV12-4,11,-,TRBJ2-7,CASSVGYEQYF,TGTGCCAGTAGCGTGGGGTACGAGCAGTACTTC
-,TRBV11-3,17,-,TRBJ2-7,CASSLEPRLVPFDEQYF,TGTGCCAGCAGCTTAGAGCCGCGATTGGTACCCTTTGACGAGCAGTACTTC
-,TRBV25-1,14,-,TRBJ1-2,CASSRSGREYGYTF,TGTGCCAGCAGTCGGTCAGGGAGGGAGTATGGCTACACCTTC
-,TRBV13,15,few,TRBJ2-5,CASSSPEYGQETQYF,TGTGCCAGCAGCTCCCCGGAATACGGGCAAGAGACCCAGTACTTC
-,TRBV29-1,13,once,TRBJ2-7,CSVEFGDPHEQYF,TGCAGCGTTGAGTTCGGGGACCCGCACGAGCAGTACTTC
TRBD2,TRBV9,17,-,TRBJ2-2,CASSVGWTSGVTGELFF,TGTGCCAGCAGCGTAGGATGGACTAGCGGGGTCACCGGGGAGCTGTTTTTT
TRBD1,TRBV7-2,14,-,TRBJ2-2,CASRDRGNTGELFF,TGTGCCAGCAGGGACAGGGGCAACACCGGGGAGCTGTTTTTT
-,TRBV7-2,15,-,TRBJ2-3,CASSLAAGFTDTQYF,TGTGCCAGCAGCTTAGCTGCGGGGTTCACAGATACGCAGTATTTT
-,TRBV7-9,15,-,TRBJ1-6,CASSLGQGLDSPLHF,TGTGCCAGCAGCTTAGGCCAGGGTCTGGATTCACCCCTCCACTTT
TRBD1,TRBV11-2,14,once,TRBJ1-4,CASSADRGYGKLFF,TGTGCCAGCAGCGCCGACAGGGGCTATGGAAAACTGTTTTTT
-,TRBV27,14,-,TRBJ1-5,CASSLGPSNQPQHF,TGTGCCAGCAGTCTGGGTCCTAGCAATCAGCCCCAGCATTTT
-,TRBV7-6,15,once,TRBJ1-3,CASSLSPASGNTIYF,TGTGCCAGCAGCTTATCCCCAGCGTCTGGAAACACCATATATTTT
-,TRBV6-5,15,few,TRBJ1-6,CASSPSGGETSPLHF,TGTGCCAGCAGCCCCTCAGGAGGGGAGACTTCACCCCTCCACTTT
-,TRBV2,15,-,TRBJ1-1,CASSEGWGANTEAFF,TGTGCCAGCAGCGAAGGATGGGGCGCGAACACTGAAGCTTTCTTT
-,TRBV18,14,once,TRBJ1-3,CASSPPGPRNTIYF,TGTGCCAGCTCACCACCGGGGCCCCGAAACACCATATATTTT
-,TRBV12-3/TRBV12-4,13,-,TRBJ1-1,CASRFTGYTEAFF,TGTGCCAGCAGATTTACAGGGTACACTGAAGCTTTCTTT
-,TRBV9,16,-,TRBJ1-2,CASSANPRQNHHGYTF,TGTGCCAGCAGCGCGAATCCCAGACAGAACCATCATGGCTACACCTTC
-,TRBV7-9,13,-,TRBJ1-1,CASQGRNQGEAFF,TGTGCCAGCCAGGGGAGGAACCAGGGAGAAGCTTTCTTT
TRBD1,TRBV5-1,15,-,TRBJ1-3,CASSGGQGGENTIYF,TGCGCCAGCAGCGGTGGACAGGGGGGAGAAAACACCATATATTTT
TRBD1,TRBV6-5,14,-,TRBJ2-5,CASTLPQGAATQYF,TGTGCCAGCACCCTCCCACAGGGGGCCGCGACCCAGTACTTC
TRBD1,TRBV19,18,-,TRBJ2-3,CASSIDPPGGGSTDTQYF,TGTGCCAGTAGTATAGATCCGCCAGGGGGCGGGAGCACAGATACGCAGTATTTT
TRBD1,TRBV5-1,17,-,TRBJ1-6,CASSPGTASSYNSPLHF,TGCGCCAGCAGCCCCGGGACAGCTAGCTCCTATAATTCACCCCTCCACTTT
-,TRBV3-1/TRBV3-2,14,-,TRBJ2-1,CASSQTVTYNEQFF,TGTGCCAGCAGCCAAACGGTCACCTACAATGAGCAGTTCTTC
TRBD1,TRBV6-5,15,-,TRBJ1-2,CASSRPGTGGYGYTF,TGTGCCAGTTCGCGCCCGGGGACAGGAGGCTATGGCTACACCTTC
-,TRBV5-5,14,-,TRBJ1-5,CASQRWDSNQPQHF,TGTGCCAGCCAAAGGTGGGATAGCAATCAGCCCCAGCATTTT
-,TRBV4-2,11,-,TRBJ2-3,CASIKGDTQYF,TGTGCCAGCATCAAAGGAGATACGCAGTATTTT
TRBD1,TRBV9,14,-,TRBJ1-5,CASSTTGDNQPQHF,TGTGCCAGCAGCACGACAGGGGACAATCAGCCCCAGCATTTT